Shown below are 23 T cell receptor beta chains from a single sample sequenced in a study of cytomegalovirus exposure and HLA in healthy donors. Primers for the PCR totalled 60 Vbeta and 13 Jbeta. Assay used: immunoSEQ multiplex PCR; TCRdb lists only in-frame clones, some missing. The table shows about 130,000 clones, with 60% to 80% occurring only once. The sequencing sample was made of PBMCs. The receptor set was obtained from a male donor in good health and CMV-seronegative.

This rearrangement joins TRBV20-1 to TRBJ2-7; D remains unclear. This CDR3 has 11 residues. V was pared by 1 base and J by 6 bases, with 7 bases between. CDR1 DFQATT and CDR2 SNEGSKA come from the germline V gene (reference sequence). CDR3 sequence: CSARGFGEQYF. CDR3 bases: TGCAGTGCTAGAGGGTTCGGCGAGCAGTACTTC.

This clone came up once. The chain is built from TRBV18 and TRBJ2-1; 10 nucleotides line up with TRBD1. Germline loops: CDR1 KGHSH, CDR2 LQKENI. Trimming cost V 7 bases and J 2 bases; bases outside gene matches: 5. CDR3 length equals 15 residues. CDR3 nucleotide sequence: TGTGCCAGCTTATTCGGGACAGGGGCCTACAATGAGCAGTTCTTC. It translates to CASLFGTGAYNEQFF.

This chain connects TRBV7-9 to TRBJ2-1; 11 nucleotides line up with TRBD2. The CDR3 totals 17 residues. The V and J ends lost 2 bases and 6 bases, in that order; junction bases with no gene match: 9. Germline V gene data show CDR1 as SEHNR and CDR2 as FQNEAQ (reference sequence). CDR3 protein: CASSLKSTSGGRNEQFF. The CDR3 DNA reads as TGTGCCAGCAGCTTAAAATCCACTAGCGGGGGACGCAATGAGCAGTTCTTC.

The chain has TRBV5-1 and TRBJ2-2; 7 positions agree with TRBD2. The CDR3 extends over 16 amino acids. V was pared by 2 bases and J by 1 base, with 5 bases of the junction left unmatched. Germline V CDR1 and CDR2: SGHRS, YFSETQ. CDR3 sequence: CASSFTGGRNTGELFF. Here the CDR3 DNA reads TGCGCCAGCAGCTTTACCGGGGGGAGGAACACCGGGGAGCTGTTTTTT.

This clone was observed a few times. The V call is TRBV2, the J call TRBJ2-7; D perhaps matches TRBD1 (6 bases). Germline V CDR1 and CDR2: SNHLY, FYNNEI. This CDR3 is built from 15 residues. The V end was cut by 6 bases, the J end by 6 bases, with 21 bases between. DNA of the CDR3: TGTGCCAGCAGGGCCCGGGACATCTTCACCTCCGAGCAGTACTTC. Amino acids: CASRARDIFTSEQYF.

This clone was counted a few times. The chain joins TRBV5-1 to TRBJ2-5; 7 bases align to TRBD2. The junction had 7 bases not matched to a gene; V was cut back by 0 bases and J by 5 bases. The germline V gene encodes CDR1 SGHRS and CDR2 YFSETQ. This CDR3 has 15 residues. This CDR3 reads CASSLGGTRGETQYF. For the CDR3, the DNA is TGCGCCAGCAGCTTGGGAGGGACGCGGGGGGAGACCCAGTACTTC.

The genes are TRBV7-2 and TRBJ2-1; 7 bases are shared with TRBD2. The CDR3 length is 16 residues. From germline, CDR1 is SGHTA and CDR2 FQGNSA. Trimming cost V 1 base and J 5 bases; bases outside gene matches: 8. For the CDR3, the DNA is TGTGCCAGCAGCTTAGGGGGGGGGAGCCCGAACAATGAGCAGTTCTTC. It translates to CASSLGGGSPNNEQFF.

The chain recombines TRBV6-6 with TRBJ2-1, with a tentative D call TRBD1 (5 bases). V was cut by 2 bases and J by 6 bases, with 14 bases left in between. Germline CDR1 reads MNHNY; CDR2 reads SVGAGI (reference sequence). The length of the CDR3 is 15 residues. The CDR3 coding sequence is TGTGCCAGCAGTTACGGCCACGCAGGGCCCAATGAGCAGTTCTTC. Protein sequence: CASSYGHAGPNEQFF.

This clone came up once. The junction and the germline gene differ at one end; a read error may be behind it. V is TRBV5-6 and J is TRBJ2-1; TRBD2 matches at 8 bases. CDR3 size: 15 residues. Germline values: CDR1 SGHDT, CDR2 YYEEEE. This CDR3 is CAGSAGTSRYNEQFF. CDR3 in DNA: TGTGCCGGCAGCGCCGGGACTAGTAGGTACAATGAGCAGTTCTTC.

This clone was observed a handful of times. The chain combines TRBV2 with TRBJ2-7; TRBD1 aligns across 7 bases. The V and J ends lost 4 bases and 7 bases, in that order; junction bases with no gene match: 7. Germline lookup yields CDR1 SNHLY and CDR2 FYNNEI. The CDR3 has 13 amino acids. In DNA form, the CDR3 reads TGTGCCAGCAGTGGCCAGAGGGGGCTGGAGCAGTACTTC. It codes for CASSGQRGLEQYF.

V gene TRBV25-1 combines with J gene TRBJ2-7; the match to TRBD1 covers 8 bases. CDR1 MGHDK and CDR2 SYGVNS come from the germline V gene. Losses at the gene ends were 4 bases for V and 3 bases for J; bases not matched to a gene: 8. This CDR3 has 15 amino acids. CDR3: CASSGSGTGIYEQYF. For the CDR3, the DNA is TGTGCCAGCAGTGGCTCAGGGACAGGAATCTACGAGCAGTACTTC.

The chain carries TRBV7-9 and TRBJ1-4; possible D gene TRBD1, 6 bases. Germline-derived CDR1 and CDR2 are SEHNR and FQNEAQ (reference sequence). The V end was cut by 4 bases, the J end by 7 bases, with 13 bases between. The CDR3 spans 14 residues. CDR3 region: CASSSWGPSEKLFF. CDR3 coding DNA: TGTGCCAGCAGCTCCTGGGGGCCGAGTGAAAAACTGTTTTTT.

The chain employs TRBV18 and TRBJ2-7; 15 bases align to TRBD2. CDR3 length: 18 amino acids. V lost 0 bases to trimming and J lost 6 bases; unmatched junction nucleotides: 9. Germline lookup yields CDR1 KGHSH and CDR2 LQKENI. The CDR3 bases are TGTGCCAGCTCACCACCCGGACTAGCGGGAGGGGGAGGATTCGAGCAGTACTTC. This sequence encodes CASSPPGLAGGGGFEQYF. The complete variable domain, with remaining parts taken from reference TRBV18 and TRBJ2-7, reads NAGVMQNPRHLVRRRGQEARLRCSPMKGHSHVYWYRQLPEEGLKFMVYLQKENIIDESGMPKERFSAEFPKEGPSILRIQQVVRGDSAAYFCASSPPGLAGGGGFEQYFGPGTRLTVT.

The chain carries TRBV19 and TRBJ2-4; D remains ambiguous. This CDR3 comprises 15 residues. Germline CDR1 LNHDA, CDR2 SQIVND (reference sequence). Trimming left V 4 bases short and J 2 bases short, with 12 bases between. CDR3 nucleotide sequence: TGTGCCAGTAGTAGCGCAGGCTCCACCAAAAACATTCAGTACTTC. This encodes CASSSAGSTKNIQYF.

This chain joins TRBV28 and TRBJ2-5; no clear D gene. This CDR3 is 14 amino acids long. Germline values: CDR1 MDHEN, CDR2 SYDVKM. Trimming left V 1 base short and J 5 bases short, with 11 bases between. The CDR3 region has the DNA TGTGCCAGCAGTTTATCTTTTGCGATGGAGACCCAGTACTTC. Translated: CASSLSFAMETQYF.

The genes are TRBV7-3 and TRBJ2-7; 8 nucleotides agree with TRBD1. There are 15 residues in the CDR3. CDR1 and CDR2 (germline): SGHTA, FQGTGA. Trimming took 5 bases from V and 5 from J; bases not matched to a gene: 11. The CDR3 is CASSRLAGQGNEQYF. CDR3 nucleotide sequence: TGTGCCAGCAGCCGTTTAGCTGGACAGGGTAACGAGCAGTACTTC.

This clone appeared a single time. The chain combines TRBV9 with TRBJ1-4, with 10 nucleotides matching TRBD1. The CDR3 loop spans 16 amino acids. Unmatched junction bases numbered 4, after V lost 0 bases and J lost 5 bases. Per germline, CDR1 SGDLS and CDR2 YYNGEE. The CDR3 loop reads CASSVGTGGENEKLFF. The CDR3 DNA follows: TGTGCCAGCAGCGTAGGGACAGGGGGGGAAAATGAAAAACTGTTTTTT.

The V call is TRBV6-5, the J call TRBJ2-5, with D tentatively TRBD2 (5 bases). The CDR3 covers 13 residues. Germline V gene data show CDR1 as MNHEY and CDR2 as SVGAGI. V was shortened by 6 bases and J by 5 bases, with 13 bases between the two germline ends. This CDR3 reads CASSRGFRETQYF. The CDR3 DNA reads TGTGCCAGCAGCCGGGGATTTCGGGAGACCCAGTACTTC.

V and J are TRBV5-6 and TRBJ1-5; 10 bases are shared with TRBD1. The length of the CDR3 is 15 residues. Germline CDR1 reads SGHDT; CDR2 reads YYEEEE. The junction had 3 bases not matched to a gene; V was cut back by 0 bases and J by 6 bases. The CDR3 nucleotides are TGTGCCAGCAGCTTGGGGACAGGGGGGATTCAGCCCCAGCATTTT. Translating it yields CASSLGTGGIQPQHF. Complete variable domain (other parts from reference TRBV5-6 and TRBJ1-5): DAGVTQSPTHLIKTRGQQVTLRCSPKSGHDTVSWYQQALGQGPQFIFQYYEEEERQRGNFPDRFSGHQFPNYSSELNVNALLLGDSALYLCASSLGTGGIQPQHFGDGTRLSIL.

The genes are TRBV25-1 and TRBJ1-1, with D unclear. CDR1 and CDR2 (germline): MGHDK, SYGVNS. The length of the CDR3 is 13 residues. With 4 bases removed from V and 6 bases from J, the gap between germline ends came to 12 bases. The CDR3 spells CASSAQVLPEAFF. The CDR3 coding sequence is TGTGCCAGCAGTGCTCAGGTGCTTCCTGAAGCTTTCTTT.

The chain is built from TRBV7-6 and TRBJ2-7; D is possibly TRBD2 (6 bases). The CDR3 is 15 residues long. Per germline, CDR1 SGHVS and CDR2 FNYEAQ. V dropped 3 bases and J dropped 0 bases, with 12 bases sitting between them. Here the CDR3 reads CASSLVAASSYEQYF. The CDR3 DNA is TGTGCCAGCAGCTTGGTAGCGGCTAGCTCCTACGAGCAGTACTTC.

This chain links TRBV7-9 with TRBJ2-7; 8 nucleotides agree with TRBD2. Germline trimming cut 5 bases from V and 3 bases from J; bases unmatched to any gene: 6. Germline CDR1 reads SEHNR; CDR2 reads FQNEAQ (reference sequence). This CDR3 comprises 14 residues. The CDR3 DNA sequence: TGTGCCAGCAGCCCCGGACTAGCTTACTACGAGCAGTACTTC. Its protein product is CASSPGLAYYEQYF.

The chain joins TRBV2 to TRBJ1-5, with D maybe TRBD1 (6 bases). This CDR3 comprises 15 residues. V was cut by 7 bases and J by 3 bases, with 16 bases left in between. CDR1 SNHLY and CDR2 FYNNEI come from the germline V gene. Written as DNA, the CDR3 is TGTGCCAGCAACCGGGACACCCTTGACAATCAGCCCCAGCATTTT. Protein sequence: CASNRDTLDNQPQHF.